Each of the 11 T cell receptor beta chains below was sequenced from the same sample in a study of T cell responses to AZD1222 COVID-19 vaccine. Sequencing used immunoSEQ multiplex PCR; TCRdb keeps in-frame clones, though not all of them. Of more than 85,000 clones detected, 70% to 90% appear once; the ten largest clones hold roughly 2.7%. This specimen was peripheral blood, taken on day 0 of AZD1222 vaccination. The receptor set was obtained from an adult in good health.

The chain carries TRBV12-5 and TRBJ2-2; D remains unclear. Trimming removed 6 bases at V and 1 base at J, with 6 bases between. There are 13 residues in the CDR3. The germline CDR1 and CDR2 sequences are LGHNT and FRNRAP. CDR3 in DNA: TGTGCTAGTGGCATCGGGAACACCGGGGAGCTGTTTTTT. As protein: CASGIGNTGELFF.

This chain links TRBV11-2 with TRBJ2-1; TRBD2 agrees at 7 bases. The CDR3 length is 14 residues. V lost 5 bases and J lost 4; bases outside the gene matches: 5. Germline V gives CDR1 SGHAT, CDR2 FQNNGV. The CDR3 DNA sequence: TGTGCCAGCAGCCGGGACTACCAATACAATGAGCAGTTCTTC. Amino acids: CASSRDYQYNEQFF.

This clone was counted a few times. CDR3 nucleotides: TGTGCCAGCAGTTTAGCAGTGAGGGCTAGTTCACCCCTCCACTTT. It is translated as CASSLAVRASSPLHF. The chain couples TRBV28 to TRBJ1-6, with D unclear. Looked up from germline, CDR1 is MDHEN and CDR2 is SYDVKM. The CDR3 has 15 amino acids. The ends were cut back, 2 bases at V and 9 bases at J, with 14 bases in the middle.

This clone was seen just once. The chain recombines TRBV7-2 with TRBJ2-5; D might be TRBD1 (6 bases). This CDR3 comprises 15 residues. Germline V gene sequence: CDR1 SGHTA, CDR2 FQGNSA. V shed 3 bases and J shed 4 bases, with 15 bases lying between them. In DNA, the CDR3 is TGTGCCAGCAGCTTGGACGGCAGGGGAGCAGAGACCCAGTACTTC. The encoded protein is CASSLDGRGAETQYF.

The chain uses TRBV11-2 and TRBJ2-1; D gene ambiguous. Trimming left V 0 bases short and J 4 bases short, with 4 bases between. CDR3 length: 13 amino acids. CDR1 is SGHAT, CDR2 FQNNGV, per germline. CDR3 protein: CASSLERYNEQFF. The CDR3 DNA reads as TGTGCCAGCAGCTTAGAAAGGTACAATGAGCAGTTCTTC.

CDR3 in amino acids: CASSITGTSGFYEQYF. The CDR3 bases are TGTGCCAGTAGTATTACCGGGACTAGCGGATTCTACGAGCAGTACTTC. The chain links TRBV19 to TRBJ2-7, with 11 positions matching TRBD2. CDR1 is LNHDA, CDR2 SQIVND, per germline (reference sequence). With 3 bases clipped from V and 3 bases from J, the junction kept 7 bases outside the gene matches. This CDR3 region has 16 residues.

CDR3 bases: TGTGCCAGCAGCCTACTCCGGGGGAACGAGCAGTACTTC. The encoded protein is CASSLLRGNEQYF. V gene TRBV3-1 (or the pseudogene TRBV3-2) combines with J gene TRBJ2-7, with D possibly matching TRBD2 (6 bases). V lost 4 bases, J lost 5 bases, and 12 bases lay in between. Germline CDR1 and CDR2: LGHDT and YNNKEL (reference sequence). CDR3 length equals 13 residues.

This clone appeared once. The chain is built from TRBV2 and TRBJ1-1; the D gene is possibly TRBD1 (5 bases). The CDR3 is made up of 14 amino acids. Trimming shortened V by 7 bases and J by 1 base, and 13 bases separated the two germline ends. Germline V gives CDR1 SNHLY, CDR2 FYNNEI. The CDR3 DNA is TGTGCCAGCAATCTATGGGGCCGGAACACTGAAGCTTTCTTT. It specifies CASNLWGRNTEAFF.

The chain couples TRBV9 to TRBJ1-1; tentatively, D is TRBD1 (5 bases). CDR3 length: 15 amino acids. Trimming cost V 0 bases and J 2 bases, with 11 bases left between them. Germline V CDR1 and CDR2: SGDLS, YYNGEE. The CDR3 DNA sequence: TGTGCCAGCAGCGTAGCAACGGGGGTTAACACTGAAGCTTTCTTT. This sequence encodes CASSVATGVNTEAFF. The full variable domain, with the rest looked up from reference TRBV9 and TRBJ1-1, is DSGVTQTPKHLITATGQRVTLRCSPRSGDLSVYWYQQSLDQGLQFLIQYYNGEERAKGNILERFSAQQFPDLHSELNLSSLELGDSALYFCASSVATGVNTEAFFGQGTRLTVV.

This clone has only one observation. The gene calls are TRBV15 and TRBJ1-3; unclear D gene. CDR1 is LNHNV, CDR2 YYDKDF, per germline (reference sequence). The CDR3 has 13 residues. V lost 0 bases and J lost 9, with 9 bases in between. The CDR3 region has the DNA TGTGCCACCAGCAGAGATCGGTTCCGCACCATATATTTT. Its translation is CATSRDRFRTIYF.

The chain is built from TRBV5-1 and TRBJ2-2; D is ambiguous. CDR1 and CDR2 (germline): SGHRS, YFSETQ. The CDR3 is 14 residues long. V was cut by 0 bases and J by 2 bases, with 5 bases left in between. The CDR3 DNA reads TGCGCCAGCAGCTTGGACGGAAACACCGGGGAGCTGTTTTTT. Protein product: CASSLDGNTGELFF.